This T cell receptor beta chain was retrieved from a study of shared clonotypes between healthy human individuals. The CDR3 consists of 17 residues. J gave up 0 bases and V 5 bases, and 7 bases lay outside the gene matches. CDR1 SGHVS and CDR2 FQNEAQ come from the germline V gene. Notes on this clone: The antigen remains unidentified.

An assay was performed, and its level was deep. Original data processing: There were no quality scores in the junction-only immunoSEQ sequences, so filtering differed. TCRdb keeps only in-frame clones here, not all; method: immunoSEQ multiplex PCR. From that table come the V and J calls and clone size; the DNA was used to work out D and trimming. The sample has around 2.1 million clones; approximately 96% are singletons. A split of CD4+ cells into CD45RA+ naive and CD45RA-negative memory subsets was performed. Points from the study as a whole: Among the subsets, naive ones generally showed larger estimated richness than memory ones.

What was sequenced was naive CD4+ T cells sorted from blood. Subset given: CD45RA+ positively selected. V usage is TRBV7-8 and J usage is TRBJ2-6; 7 positions agree with TRBD1. The TCR sequence derives from a man aged 18-30 years in good health. The chain's CDR3 is CASSPWTGRSGANVLTF. CDR3 DNA sequence: TGTGCCAGCAGCCCGTGGACAGGTCGCTCTGGGGCCAACGTCCTGACTTTC.